Listed below are T cell receptor beta chains from one sample, sequenced in a study of cytomegalovirus exposure and HLA in healthy donors. TCRdb's copy holds only in-frame clones and misses some; the assay was immunoSEQ multiplex PCR. The ten most abundant clones cover roughly 0.98% of a sample with fewer than 250,000 clones. The material sequenced was PBMCs. The receptors here all came from a woman aged 25 to 39 in good health and CMV-seropositive. Both conserved end residues are trimmed from each CDR3. The order of the fields is D gene, J gene, V gene, CDR3 length, CDR3 protein. The D gene is left open where the match is weak.

D gene: -; J gene: TRBJ1-5; V gene: TRBV27; CDR3 length: 11; CDR3 protein: ASSPWQDQPQH
D gene: TRBD1; J gene: TRBJ1-4; V gene: TRBV5-6; CDR3 length: 13; CDR3 protein: ASSLVGTGGEKLF
D gene: -; J gene: TRBJ2-7; V gene: TRBV9; CDR3 length: 10; CDR3 protein: ASSSSGYEQY
D gene: -; J gene: TRBJ2-3; V gene: TRBV7-2; CDR3 length: 12; CDR3 protein: ASSLDSYRDTQY
D gene: TRBD2; J gene: TRBJ2-2; V gene: TRBV9; CDR3 length: 15; CDR3 protein: ASGTLGGAPSTGELF
D gene: -; J gene: TRBJ1-5; V gene: TRBV11-2; CDR3 length: 14; CDR3 protein: ASSLLRGEGNQPQH
D gene: -; J gene: TRBJ1-3; V gene: TRBV2; CDR3 length: 13; CDR3 protein: ASRFDIRLGNTIY
D gene: -; J gene: TRBJ2-3; V gene: TRBV6-5; CDR3 length: 12; CDR3 protein: ASSNWDWQDTQY
D gene: TRBD1; J gene: TRBJ1-5; V gene: TRBV5-1; CDR3 length: 15; CDR3 protein: ASSLDLRQGGYQPQH
D gene: -; J gene: TRBJ2-7; V gene: TRBV21-1; CDR3 length: 14; CDR3 protein: ASSKDGTGRSDEQY
D gene: -; J gene: TRBJ2-5; V gene: TRBV10-1; CDR3 length: 11; CDR3 protein: ASSEVGWETQY
D gene: -; J gene: TRBJ1-2; V gene: TRBV6-5; CDR3 length: 13; CDR3 protein: ASSYSRAVLRGYT
D gene: -; J gene: TRBJ2-2; V gene: TRBV18; CDR3 length: 13; CDR3 protein: ASPSGAANTGELF
D gene: -; J gene: TRBJ1-2; V gene: TRBV4-3; CDR3 length: 13; CDR3 protein: ASSQGTGLFYGYT
D gene: -; J gene: TRBJ2-2; V gene: TRBV6-5; CDR3 length: 13; CDR3 protein: ASSYRGLFFTELF
D gene: TRBD2; J gene: TRBJ2-2; V gene: TRBV5-4; CDR3 length: 15; CDR3 protein: ASNLAGSSGSPGELF
D gene: -; J gene: TRBJ1-1; V gene: TRBV6-1; CDR3 length: 14; CDR3 protein: ASSELQGSRNTEAF
D gene: TRBD1; J gene: TRBJ1-3; V gene: TRBV6-1; CDR3 length: 12; CDR3 protein: ASNTGQGLNTIY
D gene: -; J gene: TRBJ1-4; V gene: TRBV12-5; CDR3 length: 12; CDR3 protein: ASGRGGRFEKLF
D gene: -; J gene: TRBJ2-7; V gene: TRBV15; CDR3 length: 15; CDR3 protein: ATSRDGRGGAPYEQY
D gene: TRBD1; J gene: TRBJ1-5; V gene: TRBV6-1; CDR3 length: 13; CDR3 protein: ASRIPGQVSQPQH
D gene: TRBD1; J gene: TRBJ1-2; V gene: TRBV19; CDR3 length: 12; CDR3 protein: ASRGTGGVYGYT
D gene: TRBD2; J gene: TRBJ2-7; V gene: TRBV10-2; CDR3 length: 14; CDR3 protein: ASSGGTSGSWYEQY
D gene: TRBD1; J gene: TRBJ2-1; V gene: TRBV27; CDR3 length: 13; CDR3 protein: ASSTPGQGLNEQF
D gene: -; J gene: TRBJ2-3; V gene: TRBV29-1; CDR3 length: 13; CDR3 protein: SVEGSGWGHDTQC
D gene: -; J gene: TRBJ2-3; V gene: TRBV25-1; CDR3 length: 12; CDR3 protein: ASSPDSNTDTQY
D gene: TRBD2; J gene: TRBJ2-2; V gene: TRBV5-5; CDR3 length: 16; CDR3 protein: ASSLLPNGGANTGELF
D gene: TRBD2; J gene: TRBJ2-7; V gene: TRBV6-1; CDR3 length: 13; CDR3 protein: ASTPGLAVPYEQY
D gene: TRBD2; J gene: TRBJ2-7; V gene: TRBV4-1; CDR3 length: 14; CDR3 protein: ASSQDSLGGAYEQY
D gene: TRBD1; J gene: TRBJ2-1; V gene: TRBV7-9; CDR3 length: 14; CDR3 protein: ASSLPPGTGVNEQF
D gene: TRBD1; J gene: TRBJ1-1; V gene: TRBV10-1; CDR3 length: 11; CDR3 protein: ASSVDRGTEAF
D gene: -; J gene: TRBJ1-2; V gene: TRBV2; CDR3 length: 9; CDR3 protein: ASNRAGGYT